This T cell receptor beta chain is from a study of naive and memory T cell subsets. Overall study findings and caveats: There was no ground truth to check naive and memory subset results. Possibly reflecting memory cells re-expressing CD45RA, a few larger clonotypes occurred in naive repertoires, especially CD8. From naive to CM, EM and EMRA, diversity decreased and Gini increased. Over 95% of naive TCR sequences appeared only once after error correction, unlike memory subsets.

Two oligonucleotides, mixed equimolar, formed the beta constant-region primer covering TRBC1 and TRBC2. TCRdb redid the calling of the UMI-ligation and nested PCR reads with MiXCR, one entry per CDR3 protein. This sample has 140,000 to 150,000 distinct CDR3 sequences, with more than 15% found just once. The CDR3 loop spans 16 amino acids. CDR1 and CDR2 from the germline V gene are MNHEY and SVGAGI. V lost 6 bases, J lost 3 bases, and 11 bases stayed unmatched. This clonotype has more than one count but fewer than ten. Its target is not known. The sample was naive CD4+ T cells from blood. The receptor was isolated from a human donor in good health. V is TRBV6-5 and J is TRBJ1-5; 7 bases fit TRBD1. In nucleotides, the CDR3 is TGTGCCAGCAGCTCGAACTCCGGGACAGACAATCAGCCCCAGCATTTT. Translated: CASSSNSGTDNQPQHF.